Detailed here is one T cell receptor (beta chain). These data originate in a study of graft-versus-host responses after intestinal transplantation. Study information: Transplants given to recipients were multivisceral, liver-intestinal, or isolated intestinal.

Investigators treated the graft tissue so that it released intraepithelial and lamina propria lymphocytes. Some clones are missing from TCRdb's copy, which holds only in-frame ones; the method was immunoSEQ multiplex PCR. This table holds approximately 16,000 clones, around 82% found once. With V trimmed by 8 bases and J by 4 bases, 12 bases remained unmatched. This CDR3 comprises 16 residues. CDR1 is SNHLY, CDR2 FYNNEI, per germline. This rearrangement joins TRBV2 to TRBJ2-3; 10 bases are shared with TRBD2. This clonotype originated in a human patient who received an intestinal transplant, so some T cells may come from the graft donor. Sample: ileum tissue, taken 17 days after transplant. This CDR3 is CASGGTSGIFSDTQYF. CDR3 nucleotides: TGTGCCAGCGGCGGAACTAGCGGGATATTTTCAGATACGCAGTATTTT.